The clone carrying this T cell receptor beta chain was detected a few times. Its antigen is not known. Read data end 3 residues before the CDR3 end; the end is taken from the germline J gene. The record originates from a study of T cell clonality in common variable immunodeficiency. General observations from the study: Patient heterogeneity in the CVID cohort limited correlations between repertoire features and clinical complications. Reportedly, TCR beta sequences from common variable immunodeficiency showed fewer deletions and N-nucleotide insertions.

Control and CVID samples contributed equal amounts of genomic DNA. The method was immunoSEQ multiplex PCR; TCRdb's version includes in-frame clones alone and lacks a portion of them. Listed for the sample are around 32,000 clones, none seen a single time. Germline V gene data show CDR1 as SGHTA and CDR2 as FQGTGA. The CDR3 is 16 amino acids. With V trimmed by 4 bases and J by 1 base, 5 bases remained unmatched. CVID subjects had received replacement immunoglobulin for at least one year. No CVID subject was ill or on immunomodulatory drugs when sampled. J is TRBJ2-5 and V is TRBV7-3; 11 bases agree with TRBD2. Sequenced: peripheral blood mononuclear cells. The TCR comes from a human donor with common variable immunodeficiency. Incomplete CDR3 DNA: TGTGCCAGCAGCTCATCTCTAGCGGGGGGCCAAGAGACC. It specifies CASSSSLAGGQET. The full CDR3 protein is CASSSSLAGGQETQYF.